Listed below are T cell receptor beta chains from one sample, sequenced in a study of blood T cell repertoires in COVID-19. Sequencing used immunoSEQ multiplex PCR; TCRdb keeps in-frame clones, though not all of them. Here the sample spans 430,000 or so clones, about 87% being singletons. Sample: peripheral blood. These receptors were collected from a man between 18 and 35 years old with COVID-19, enrolled during active disease. The CDR3 runs from the conserved cysteine through the conserved F or W. Fields, in order: V gene, clone size, J gene, CDR3 protein. Some rows have no size entry. The others give once, few or many, or a class for an expanded clone.

V gene: TRBV19; clone size: NA; J gene: TRBJ2-1; CDR3 protein: CASSIPRGHSYNEQFF
V gene: TRBV11-2; clone size: NA; J gene: TRBJ1-1; CDR3 protein: CASSSRHLNTEAFF
V gene: TRBV5-4; clone size: NA; J gene: TRBJ1-2; CDR3 protein: CASSQQGNGGYTF
V gene: TRBV7-8; clone size: NA; J gene: TRBJ2-7; CDR3 protein: CASSLVQAGYEQYF
V gene: TRBV29-1; clone size: few; J gene: TRBJ2-3; CDR3 protein: CSVGQGRSADTQYF
V gene: TRBV5-1; clone size: NA; J gene: TRBJ2-5; CDR3 protein: CASSLAPGLQETQYF
V gene: TRBV7-9; clone size: NA; J gene: TRBJ2-3; CDR3 protein: CASRGTQRGGHFDTQYF
V gene: TRBV2; clone size: NA; J gene: TRBJ1-6; CDR3 protein: CASSDSGRRWSPLHF
V gene: TRBV2; clone size: NA; J gene: TRBJ1-6; CDR3 protein: CASSIRGPDNSPLHF
V gene: TRBV7-8; clone size: NA; J gene: TRBJ2-1; CDR3 protein: CASSRGLGGSYNEQFF
V gene: TRBV25-1; clone size: NA; J gene: TRBJ2-7; CDR3 protein: CASSASYEQYF
V gene: TRBV5-8; clone size: NA; J gene: TRBJ2-3; CDR3 protein: CASSLGGRTSGLSDTQYF
V gene: TRBV5-1; clone size: once; J gene: TRBJ1-1; CDR3 protein: CASSLGRGRTEAFF
V gene: TRBV25-1; clone size: NA; J gene: TRBJ2-1; CDR3 protein: CASSGTSGRADEQFF
V gene: TRBV12-3/TRBV12-4; clone size: once; J gene: TRBJ1-2; CDR3 protein: CASSLGPIGYTF
V gene: TRBV21-1; clone size: NA; J gene: TRBJ2-7; CDR3 protein: CASSPRDSRTYEQYF